The 30 T cell receptor beta chains below all came from one sample that was sequenced in a study of T-cell memory formation after mild COVID-19. TCRdb used MiXCR to reprocess the 5' RACE reads, holding one entry per CDR3 protein. In the table there are under 600,000 distinct CDR3 sequences, roughly a fifth of which are singletons. Sequencing input: PBMCs or a T cell subset sorted from them (not recorded which). The receptors shown here come from an adult woman who had mild COVID-19 (a few samples of this study predate the infection). Cell type and time point are not known.

This clonotype has just a few counts. This sequence joins TRBV29-1 and TRBJ2-3; possibly TRBD2 for D (5 bases). The CDR3 sequence is 14 residues long. V was pared by 4 bases and J by 2 bases, with 13 bases between. Germline V lookup: CDR1 SQVTM, CDR2 ANQGSEA. CDR3 in DNA: TGCAGCGTTGTTTCGGGGATCCACACAGATACGCAGTATTTT. Amino acid sequence: CSVVSGIHTDTQYF.

This rearrangement joins TRBV3-1 to TRBJ1-5; D may be TRBD1 (5 bases). Germline CDR1 LGHDT, CDR2 YNNKEL (reference sequence). The V gene lost 4 bases and the J gene lost 3 bases, with 10 bases spanning the gap. The CDR3 has 14 residues. The DNA of the CDR3 is TGTGCCAGCAGCCCGGGACTGGTCAATCAGCCCCAGCATTTT. Encoded protein: CASSPGLVNQPQHF.

This clonotype appeared a few times. The junction and the germline gene differ at one end; a read error may be behind it. The genes are TRBV7-7 and TRBJ2-1, with 9 bases fitting TRBD2. This CDR3 region has 15 residues. Germline values: CDR1 SSHAT, CDR2 FNYEAQ (reference sequence). The CDR3 bases are TGTGCTAGCAGCTTAGACGCGGGAGGGCTTAATGAGCAGTTCTTC. Its protein product is CASSLDAGGLNEQFF.

Ten or more counts support this clonotype. The chain carries TRBV5-1 and TRBJ2-7; the D is unclear. Trimming took 4 bases from V and 3 from J, leaving 11 bases between them. Germline V CDR1 and CDR2: SGHRS, YFSETQ. The CDR3 extends over 13 amino acids. The CDR3 spells CASSALESYEQYF. DNA for the CDR3: TGCGCCAGCAGCGCTTTGGAAAGCTACGAGCAGTACTTC.

This clonotype was seen more than once but under ten times. This rearrangement joins TRBV30 to TRBJ2-5; TRBD2 is a possible D gene (6 bases). Germline V gene sequence: CDR1 GTSNPN, CDR2 SVGIG (reference sequence). V lost 5 bases and J lost 5, with 12 bases in between. The CDR3 length is 12 residues. The CDR3 here is CAWEEGTETQYF. The CDR3 coding sequence is TGTGCCTGGGAGGAGGGTACCGAGACCCAGTACTTC. Combining the CDR3 with reference TRBV30 and TRBJ2-5 gives the whole variable domain SQTIHQWPATLVQPVGSPLSLECTVEGTSNPNLYWYRQAAGRGLQLLFYSVGIGQISSEVPQNLSASRPQDRQFILSSKKLLLSDSGFYLCAWEEGTETQYFGPGTRLLVL.

V gene TRBV27 combines with J gene TRBJ2-1, with TRBD2 matching 11 bases. Germline lookup yields CDR1 MNHEY and CDR2 SMNVEV (reference sequence). V was clipped by 3 bases and J by 4 bases; unmatched bases: 8. The CDR3 totals 17 residues. The CDR3 here is CASSFDQRLAGYNEQFF. The CDR3 region has the DNA TGTGCCAGCAGTTTCGACCAAAGACTAGCGGGGTACAATGAGCAGTTCTTC.

This chain uses TRBV5-1 with TRBJ1-2, with D hard to call. Between the trimmed V and J ends, which lost 5 bases and 10 bases, there was a span of 12 bases. Germline V gene lookup returns CDR1 SGHRS and CDR2 YFSETQ. The CDR3 runs to 11 residues. CDR3 sequence reads: CASRSDGVYTF. The CDR3 DNA is TGCGCCAGCAGGTCGGACGGGGTCTACACCTTC.

The CDR3 DNA follows: TGCAGTGCTAGAGATGTCGTGACGCCCTACAATGAGCAGTTCTTC. Translation: CSARDVVTPYNEQFF. This chain joins TRBV20-1 and TRBJ2-1; no clear D gene. The length of the CDR3 is 15 residues. V was trimmed by 0 bases and J by 2 bases, leaving 11 bases between them. From germline, CDR1 is DFQATT and CDR2 SNEGSKA (reference sequence).

V gene TRBV20-1 combines with J gene TRBJ1-6, with TRBD1 matching 7 bases. V dropped 0 bases and J dropped 10; count of bases not matched to a gene: 15. Germline loops: CDR1 DFQATT, CDR2 SNEGSKA (reference sequence). This CDR3 is 17 amino acids long. In DNA, the CDR3 is TGCAGTGCTAGAGATTCGGGCAGGGGGTTGGTAGGATCACCCCTCCACTTT. Translation gives CSARDSGRGLVGSPLHF.

This clonotype appeared a few times. The rearrangement links TRBV9 to TRBJ2-7; D is unclear. V lost 1 base and J lost 5, with 13 bases in between. The CDR3 has 14 amino acids. Germline V lookup: CDR1 SGDLS, CDR2 YYNGEE. The CDR3 DNA is TGTGCCAGCAGCGTATCGGTGGGTGTCCACGAGCAGTACTTC. Residues: CASSVSVGVHEQYF.

In regard to this clonotype: The conserved final phenylalanine or tryptophan is absent from the CDR3, which likely points to a read error. V usage is TRBV7-8 and J usage is TRBJ1-3, with 7 bases matching TRBD1. The CDR3 has 14 amino acids. CDR1 is SGHVS, CDR2 FQNEAQ, per germline. Trimming cost V 6 bases and J 2 bases; bases outside gene matches: 4. Written as DNA, the CDR3 is TGTGCCAGCAGTTCAACAGGGGCTGGAAACACCATATATCTT. Encoded protein: CASSSTGAGNTIYL.

This clonotype appeared a few times. The chain links TRBV4-2 to TRBJ2-5; 10 nucleotides match TRBD2. The CDR3 is 17 residues long. CDR1 is LGHNA and CDR2 is YNFKEQ in the germline V gene. V lost 1 base to trimming and J lost 5 bases; unmatched junction nucleotides: 10. The CDR3 DNA reads as TGTGCCAGCAGCCAAGGGGAAGCTAGCGGGAGTTTTGAGACCCAGTACTTC. Its protein is CASSQGEASGSFETQYF.

CDR3 bases: TGTGCCAGCAGCAGCCGGGGACAGTTAGATACGCAGTATTTT. It translates to CASSSRGQLDTQYF. The rearrangement uses TRBV7-8 and TRBJ2-3; 7 bases align to TRBD1. V was pared by 5 bases and J by 5 bases, with 7 bases of the junction left unmatched. Per the germline V gene, CDR1 is SGHVS and CDR2 is FQNEAQ. CDR3 size: 14 residues.

The rearrangement joins TRBV13 to TRBJ1-4, with TRBD1 identical over 7 bases. V lost 1 base, J lost 6 bases, and 2 bases stayed unmatched. CDR1 and CDR2 (germline): PRHDT, FYEKMQ (reference sequence). CDR3 length: 14 residues. The DNA of the CDR3 is TGTGCCAGCAGCTTAGTCCAGGGGGATGAAAAACTGTTTTTT. As protein: CASSLVQGDEKLFF.

The V call is TRBV12-3 or TRBV12-4, the J call TRBJ1-1; unclear D gene. Trimming cost V 6 bases and J 0 bases, with 17 bases left between them. CDR3 length: 16 amino acids. CDR3 coding DNA: TGTGCCAGCAGCCCGGATTACGGGTCCATGAACACTGAAGCTTTCTTT. Translation: CASSPDYGSMNTEAFF.

This clonotype was seen a handful of times. The chain is built from TRBV7-8 and TRBJ2-3, with D maybe TRBD1 (5 bases). V was cut by 2 bases and J by 3 bases, with 15 bases left in between. This CDR3 is 16 amino acids long. CDR1 is SGHVS, CDR2 FQNEAQ, per germline. The CDR3 bases are TGTGCCAGCAGCTTAATAGCAGGGTTCGCGACAGATACGCAGTATTTT. Its protein product is CASSLIAGFATDTQYF. Complete variable domain (other parts from reference TRBV7-8 and TRBJ2-3): GAGVSQSPRYKVAKRGQDVALRCDPISGHVSLFWYQQALGQGPEFLTYFQNEAQLDKSGLPSDRFFAERPEGSVSTLKIQRTQQEDSAVYLCASSLIAGFATDTQYFGPGTRLTVL.

The V gene is TRBV24-1, the J gene TRBJ1-2, with D uncertain. In germline, CDR1 is KGHDR, CDR2 SFDVKD. The CDR3 is made up of 14 amino acids. V gave up 2 bases and J gave up 7 bases, with 13 bases separating them. CDR3 in DNA: TGTGCCACCAGTGATTCCCCCCGATTCTCTGGCTACACCTTC. Its translation is CATSDSPRFSGYTF.

This clonotype was found a few times. The rearrangement uses TRBV3-1 and TRBJ2-7; TRBD1 matches 7 bases. The CDR3 covers 14 residues. The V gene end was trimmed by 4 bases and the J gene end by 0 bases; junction bases not matched to a gene: 3. Germline V gene lookup returns CDR1 LGHDT and CDR2 YNNKEL (reference sequence). Written as DNA, the CDR3 is TGTGCCAGCAGCCGGGGACAGTTCTCCTACGAGCAGTACTTC. This sequence encodes CASSRGQFSYEQYF.

The CDR3 reads CASSQVPGPQETQYF. Written as DNA, the CDR3 is TGTGCCAGCAGCCAAGTCCCTGGACCCCAAGAGACCCAGTACTTC. The chain employs TRBV3-1 and TRBJ2-5; no firm D call. Per the germline V gene, CDR1 is LGHDT and CDR2 is YNNKEL (reference sequence). Trimming removed 1 base at V and 1 base at J, with 10 bases between. The CDR3 totals 15 residues.

This clonotype was seen a single time. The chain recombines TRBV30 with TRBJ2-3, with D possibly TRBD1 on 6 matching bases. CDR1 GTSNPN and CDR2 SVGIG come from the germline V gene (reference sequence). The CDR3 has 13 amino acids. Trimming shortened V by 2 bases and J by 5 bases, and 11 bases separated the two germline ends. DNA for the CDR3: TGTGCCTGGAGTTGGGGGCGGATAGATACGCAGTATTTT. As protein: CAWSWGRIDTQYF. The full variable domain, rest sourced from reference TRBV30 and TRBJ2-3, is SQTIHQWPATLVQPVGSPLSLECTVEGTSNPNLYWYRQAAGRGLQLLFYSVGIGQISSEVPQNLSASRPQDRQFILSSKKLLLSDSGFYLCAWSWGRIDTQYFGPGTRLTVL.

V usage is TRBV6-2 or TRBV6-3 and J usage is TRBJ1-5; tentative D call: TRBD1 (6 bases). Germline V gene data show CDR1 as MNHEY and CDR2 as SVGEGT. CDR3 length: 16 amino acids. The ends were cut back, 6 bases at V and 0 bases at J, with 15 bases in the middle. The CDR3: CASSPGTPDSNQPQHF. As DNA, the CDR3 is TGTGCCAGCAGCCCCGGGACACCGGATAGCAATCAGCCCCAGCATTTT.

About this clonotype itself: Its ends do not fully match the called genes, so a read error is possible. The rearrangement links TRBV5-1 to TRBJ2-7; 9 bases fit TRBD2. Germline CDR1 is SGHRS and CDR2 is YFSETQ. The length of the CDR3 is 13 residues. Here the CDR3 DNA reads TGCGCCAGCAGCCCCGACAGGAGCGGGAGGTCCAACTTC. As protein: CASSPDRSGRSNF.

The CDR3 region has the DNA TGCGCCAGCACCGCCCCAGGGGCGAACACTGAAGCTTTCTTT. Protein sequence: CASTAPGANTEAFF. The rearrangement links TRBV5-1 to TRBJ1-1; a possible D gene is TRBD1 (6 bases). The germline gives CDR1 SGHRS, CDR2 YFSETQ. The CDR3 runs to 14 residues. The V end was cut by 6 bases, the J end by 1 base, with 13 bases between.

The V and J genes are TRBV7-9 and TRBJ1-4, with D unresolved. CDR3 size: 15 residues. CDR1 is SEHNR, CDR2 FQNEAQ, per germline (reference sequence). The V and J ends lost 10 bases and 3 bases respectively, with 18 bases between them. The CDR3 sequence: CATVSARFPNEKLFF. CDR3 nucleotides: TGTGCCACCGTCTCGGCGAGGTTCCCTAATGAAAAACTGTTTTTT.

The chain is built from TRBV7-9 and TRBJ2-1; 9 bases are a match to TRBD1. CDR1 and CDR2 from the germline V gene are SEHNR and FQNEAQ (reference sequence). Germline trimming cut 0 bases from V and 6 bases from J; bases unmatched to any gene: 9. The CDR3 spans 17 residues. CDR3: CASSLASGTGYVNEQFF. The DNA for the CDR3 is TGTGCCAGCAGCTTAGCGTCCGGGACAGGGTATGTCAATGAGCAGTTCTTC.

The rearrangement uses TRBV12-2 and TRBJ1-5; the DNA was not used to check the table's D call, TRBD1. TRBV12-2 is labeled a pseudogene. The CDR3 is made up of 15 amino acids. The CDR3 DNA is TGTGCAAGTCGCCCGGCGGAACAGGGGAATCAGCCCCAGCATTTT. As protein: CASRPAEQGNQPQHF.

This clonotype showed up just a few times. The J gene is TRBJ2-3, the V gene TRBV6-5; the D gene is possibly TRBD2 (5 bases). V lost 2 bases, J lost 3 bases, and 9 bases lay in between. The V gene's germline CDR1 is MNHEY and CDR2 SVGAGI. The CDR3 is 14 amino acids. CDR3 bases: TGTGCCAGCAGTTACCGGGGTACGACAGATACGCAGTATTTT. It specifies CASSYRGTTDTQYF.

Only a few counts were recorded for this clonotype. The V gene is TRBV19, the J gene TRBJ1-1; tentatively, D is TRBD1 (6 bases). CDR1 and CDR2 from the germline V gene are LNHDA and SQIVND (reference sequence). V was clipped by 2 bases and J by 4 bases, with 17 bases between them. The CDR3 covers 16 residues. CDR3 residues: CASSIQGLSGSTEAFF. CDR3 bases: TGTGCCAGTAGTATACAGGGGCTTTCGGGGAGCACTGAAGCTTTCTTT.

V gene TRBV5-4 combines with J gene TRBJ2-7; D uncertain. The CDR3 has 13 residues. V was pared by 4 bases and J by 6 bases, with 14 bases between. CDR1 SGHNT and CDR2 YYREEE come from the germline V gene (reference sequence). This CDR3 is CASSLSPVSEQYF. The CDR3 coding sequence is TGTGCCAGCAGCCTCAGCCCAGTCTCCGAGCAGTACTTC.

This clonotype turned up a few times. The chain employs TRBV5-1 and TRBJ2-3; 10 bases are a match to TRBD2. Looked up from germline, CDR1 is SGHRS and CDR2 is YFSETQ. J gave up 0 bases and V 0 bases, and 10 bases lay outside the gene matches. The CDR3 spans 19 residues. Here the CDR3 DNA reads TGCGCCAGCAGCTTGGGAGTAGCGGGGGGACCTACTAGCACAGATACGCAGTATTTT. Amino acids: CASSLGVAGGPTSTDTQYF.